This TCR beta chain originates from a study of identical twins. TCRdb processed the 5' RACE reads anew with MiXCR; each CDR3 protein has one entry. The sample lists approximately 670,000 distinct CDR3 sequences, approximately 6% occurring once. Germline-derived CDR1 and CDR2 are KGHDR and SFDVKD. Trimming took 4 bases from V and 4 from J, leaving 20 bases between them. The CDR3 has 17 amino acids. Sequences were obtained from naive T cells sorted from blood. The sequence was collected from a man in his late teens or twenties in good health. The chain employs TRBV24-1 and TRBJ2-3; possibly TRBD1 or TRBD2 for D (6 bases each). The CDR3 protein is CATSDPPGGPSPDTQYF. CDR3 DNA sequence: TGTGCCACCAGTGACCCCCCCGGGGGCCCGTCCCCAGATACGCAGTATTTT.